Below are 23 T cell receptor beta chains sequenced from a single sample in a study of CD8 T cells in Susac syndrome. Reverse transcription of about 0.5 to 1 ug RNA was carried out with random hexamers. MiXCR, applied by TCRdb to the immunoSEQ multiplex PCR reads, yields one record per CDR3 protein. The profile shows around 190,000 distinct CDR3 sequences, approximately 94% of them singletons. Specimen: CD4+ T cells from PBMCs. These receptors originate from a human donor in good health.

The gene calls are TRBV5-1 and TRBJ2-1, with 8 bases matching TRBD1. CDR1 is SGHRS, CDR2 YFSETQ, per germline. The CDR3 extends over 15 amino acids. With V trimmed by 3 bases and J by 9 bases, 11 bases remained unmatched. DNA for the CDR3: TGCGCCAGCAGCTCTGGACAGGGAATTGTTGGTGAGCAGTTCTTC. It specifies CASSSGQGIVGEQFF.

This sequence joins TRBV19 and TRBJ1-2; D gene unclear. There are 11 residues in the CDR3. The germline CDR1 and CDR2 sequences are LNHDA and SQIVND (reference sequence). V lost 6 bases and J lost 8, with 10 bases in between. This chain's CDR3 is CASRGFAGYTF. The CDR3 DNA follows: TGTGCCAGTAGAGGGTTCGCAGGCTACACCTTC.

This chain connects TRBV7-9 to TRBJ1-1; possibly TRBD1 for D (5 bases). Trimming cost V 8 bases and J 2 bases, with 18 bases left between them. Germline V gives CDR1 SEHNR, CDR2 FQNEAQ (reference sequence). The CDR3 has 15 residues. DNA for the CDR3: TGTGCCAGCCGACATACGGGACCTCCAAACACTGAAGCTTTCTTT. Encoded protein: CASRHTGPPNTEAFF.

As DNA, the CDR3 is TGTGCCTGGAGTCTCCTACAGGGGGCAGATACGCAGTATTTT. Its protein product is CAWSLLQGADTQYF. The chain recombines TRBV30 with TRBJ2-3; 8 nucleotides align to TRBD1. The CDR3 totals 14 residues. Trimming at V came to 2 bases and at J to 4 bases, leaving 5 bases not matched to a gene. Germline lookup yields CDR1 GTSNPN and CDR2 SVGIG (reference sequence). Full variable domain (remainder filled in from reference TRBV30 and TRBJ2-3): SQTIHQWPATLVQPVGSPLSLECTVEGTSNPNLYWYRQAAGRGLQLLFYSVGIGQISSEVPQNLSASRPQDRQFILSSKKLLLSDSGFYLCAWSLLQGADTQYFGPGTRLTVL.

The chain recombines TRBV24-1 with TRBJ2-7, with D unresolved. CDR1 and CDR2 from the germline V gene are KGHDR and SFDVKD. The V gene lost 4 bases and the J gene lost 0 bases, with 6 bases spanning the gap. This CDR3 region has 13 residues. The CDR3 DNA reads as TGTGCCACCAGTGACAGTTACTCCTACGAGCAGTACTTC. Residues: CATSDSYSYEQYF.

The chain employs TRBV7-2 and TRBJ1-5, with D hard to call. The CDR3 covers 15 residues. V lost 5 bases and J lost 0, with 11 bases in between. Germline V gene lookup returns CDR1 SGHTA and CDR2 FQGNSA. The CDR3 DNA sequence: TGTGCCAGCAGCGCGACGGGCCATAGCAATCAGCCCCAGCATTTT. Amino acids: CASSATGHSNQPQHF.

The V gene is TRBV9, the J gene TRBJ2-6; D call uncertain. CDR3 length: 15 amino acids. Trimming shortened V by 1 base and J by 0 bases, and 5 bases separated the two germline ends. The germline gives CDR1 SGDLS, CDR2 YYNGEE. This chain's CDR3 is CASSVSLSGANVLTF. The CDR3 region has the DNA TGTGCCAGCAGCGTAAGTCTCTCTGGGGCCAACGTCCTGACTTTC. Variable domain in full (rest from reference TRBV9 and TRBJ2-6): DSGVTQTPKHLITATGQRVTLRCSPRSGDLSVYWYQQSLDQGLQFLIQYYNGEERAKGNILERFSAQQFPDLHSELNLSSLELGDSALYFCASSVSLSGANVLTFGAGSRLTVL.

V usage is TRBV30 and J usage is TRBJ2-1; D is possibly TRBD1 (6 bases). The CDR3 runs 13 residues. The germline V gene has CDR1 GTSNPN and CDR2 SVGIG (reference sequence). Trimming shortened V by 4 bases and J by 9 bases, and 16 bases separated the two germline ends. CDR3 protein: CAWIPRGSGEQFF. The CDR3 DNA reads TGTGCCTGGATCCCAAGGGGGAGTGGTGAGCAGTTCTTC.

V gene TRBV9 combines with J gene TRBJ2-3; weak D call: TRBD2 (5 bases). Trimming cost V 7 bases and J 1 base, with 7 bases left between them. Germline CDR1 SGDLS, CDR2 YYNGEE. The CDR3 extends over 12 amino acids. The CDR3 nucleotides are TGTGCCAGCGGGAGTGGCACAGATACGCAGTATTTT. Protein product: CASGSGTDTQYF.

The chain is built from TRBV29-1 and TRBJ1-2; D ambiguous. Germline V CDR1 and CDR2: SQVTM, ANQGSEA. CDR3 length: 15 residues. V was pared by 4 bases and J by 0 bases, with 15 bases between. The CDR3 nucleotides read TGCAGCGTTGCGAAGGGCCTACCAGCTAACTATGGCTACACCTTC. Translating it yields CSVAKGLPANYGYTF. The full variable domain, its missing parts supplied by reference TRBV29-1 and TRBJ1-2, is SAVISQKPSRDICQRGTSLTIQCQVDSQVTMMFWYRQQPGQSLTLIATANQGSEATYESGFVIDKFPISRPNLTFSTLTVSNMSPEDSSIYLCSVAKGLPANYGYTFGSGTRLTVV.

This rearrangement joins TRBV7-2 to TRBJ2-1; the D gene is possibly TRBD2 (5 bases). Germline-derived CDR1 and CDR2 are SGHTA and FQGNSA. The CDR3 has 11 residues. V was pared by 4 bases and J by 8 bases, with 6 bases between. The CDR3 is CASSWRDEQFF. CDR3 nucleotide sequence: TGTGCCAGCAGCTGGCGGGATGAGCAGTTCTTC.

The genes are TRBV27 and TRBJ1-5; no definite D call. The CDR3 runs 14 residues. Trimming took 6 bases from V and 9 from J, leaving 18 bases between them. The germline CDR1 and CDR2 sequences are MNHEY and SMNVEV (reference sequence). This chain's CDR3 is CASRSREFNRPQHF. CDR3 DNA sequence: TGTGCCAGCAGATCAAGGGAATTTAACCGGCCCCAGCATTTT.

The chain has TRBV20-1 and TRBJ2-3; 7 bases map to TRBD1. The CDR3 has 11 amino acids. Germline loops: CDR1 DFQATT, CDR2 SNEGSKA (reference sequence). CDR3: CSRQGTGTQYF. The CDR3 DNA sequence: TGCAGCAGACAGGGAACGGGTACGCAGTATTTT.

The gene calls are TRBV6-1 and TRBJ2-7, with 9 bases that match TRBD2. The junction had 16 bases not matched to a gene; V was cut back by 4 bases and J by 3 bases. The CDR3 is 18 amino acids. CDR1 and CDR2 (germline): MNHNS, SASEGT. The DNA for the CDR3 is TGTGCCAGCAGTGGTGGTTTAGCGGGAGAAGTTCGTGTCTACGAGCAGTACTTC. Translated, it gives CASSGGLAGEVRVYEQYF.

The chain recombines TRBV20-1 with TRBJ2-3, with unresolved D. CDR1 and CDR2 (germline): DFQATT, SNEGSKA (reference sequence). Trimming cost V 3 bases and J 4 bases, with 5 bases left between them. The CDR3 loop spans 11 amino acids. CDR3 DNA: TGCAGTGCTAGCCCTGCAGATACGCAGTATTTT. It codes for CSASPADTQYF.

This chain links TRBV29-1 with TRBJ2-5, with no clear D. Germline V gene data show CDR1 as SQVTM and CDR2 as ANQGSEA. The CDR3 is 11 amino acids. V lost 7 bases, J lost 0 bases, and 6 bases lay in between. CDR3 DNA: TGCAGCGGGCGAGACCAAGAGACCCAGTACTTC. Translation gives CSGRDQETQYF.

This clonotype was seen more than once but under ten times. The chain uses TRBV3-1 and TRBJ2-3; D remains unclear. V lost 3 bases to trimming and J lost 3 bases, with 4 bases between them. CDR3 length: 12 residues. CDR1 LGHDT and CDR2 YNNKEL come from the germline V gene (reference sequence). The chain's CDR3 is CASSQATDTQYF. The DNA of the CDR3 is TGTGCCAGCAGCCAGGCGACAGATACGCAGTATTTT.

The sample holds one count of this clonotype. The chain employs TRBV29-1 and TRBJ1-5, with D perhaps matching TRBD1 (5 bases). The CDR3 has 13 residues. CDR1 SQVTM and CDR2 ANQGSEA come from the germline V gene. V gave up 5 bases and J gave up 6 bases, with 14 bases separating them. DNA for the CDR3: TGCAGCGTTCAGACAGCCGAGCGTCAGCCCCAGCATTTT. The encoded protein is CSVQTAERQPQHF.

This chain uses TRBV4-3 with TRBJ2-3; D is perhaps TRBD2 (5 bases). Germline CDR1 and CDR2: LGHNA and YSLEER. The CDR3 has 15 amino acids. Between the trimmed V and J ends, which lost 4 bases and 2 bases, there was a span of 13 bases. CDR3 region: CASSPSPGYTDTQYF. The CDR3 bases are TGCGCCAGCAGCCCATCCCCGGGATACACAGATACGCAGTATTTT.

The V call is TRBV29-1, the J call TRBJ2-7; D uncertain. V shed 4 bases and J shed 0 bases, with 7 bases lying between them. This CDR3 has 12 residues. Germline lookup yields CDR1 SQVTM and CDR2 ANQGSEA. The CDR3 region is CSVVVSSYEQYF. The CDR3 DNA sequence: TGCAGCGTTGTCGTCAGCTCCTACGAGCAGTACTTC.

The chain carries TRBV6-5 and TRBJ2-7, with TRBD1 identical over 9 bases. V trimming: 2 bases; J trimming: 0 bases; junction bases outside the gene matches: 5. Germline CDR1 and CDR2: MNHEY and SVGAGI. This CDR3 has 16 residues. CDR3 coding DNA: TGTGCCAGCAGTTACCTATCGGGACAGGGCTCCTACGAGCAGTACTTC. Translated, it gives CASSYLSGQGSYEQYF.

This chain connects TRBV12-3 or TRBV12-4 to TRBJ2-7; a possible D gene is TRBD2 (5 bases). The V gene lost 3 bases and the J gene lost 2 bases, with 14 bases spanning the gap. The CDR3 totals 15 residues. The CDR3 sequence: CASSFAGSGTYEQYF. The CDR3 region has the DNA TGTGCCAGCAGTTTCGCGGGCTCGGGGACCTACGAGCAGTACTTC.

This rearrangement joins TRBV20-1 to TRBJ1-3; 10 bases fit TRBD1. With V trimmed by 3 bases and J by 1 base, 6 bases remained unmatched. Germline CDR1 and CDR2: DFQATT and SNEGSKA (reference sequence). CDR3 length: 16 amino acids. CDR3 bases: TGCAGTGCTAGTCCGGGACAGGGGTTATCTGGAAACACCATATATTTT. Translation: CSASPGQGLSGNTIYF.